These T cell receptor beta chains were read from a single sample in a study of shared clonotypes between healthy human individuals. TCRdb keeps only in-frame clones here, not all; method: immunoSEQ multiplex PCR. The table lists 950,000 to 1,100,000 clones, about three quarters of them singletons. The sequencing sample was made of memory CD4+ T cells sorted from blood. Receptor source: a man aged 18 to 35 in good health. CDR3s include the opening cysteine and the closing phenylalanine or tryptophan. The D gene is left open where the match is weak. The listing skips clone size in some rows; elsewhere it reads once, few, many or a size class.

clone_size j_call v_call d_call cdr3_nt cdr3_aa
once TRBJ1-3 TRBV7-6 . TGTGCCAGCAGCATGCCTTCTGGAAACACCATATATTTT CASSMPSGNTIYF
. TRBJ2-1 TRBV10-1 TRBD2 TGCGCCAGCAGTGTCCGGGGGAGGGACAATGAGCAGTTCTTC CASSVRGRDNEQFF
few TRBJ1-4 TRBV9 . TGTGCCAGCAGCCCCTATCTCCGAGAAAAACTGTTTTTT CASSPYLREKLFF
. TRBJ2-3 TRBV4-2 TRBD2 TGTGCCAGCAGCCCCCACCTAGCGGTTAGCACAGATACGCAGTATTTT CASSPHLAVSTDTQYF
. TRBJ2-7 TRBV10-3 TRBD1 TGTGCCATCAGTGGAGGGACAGTCTACGAGCAGTACTTC CAISGGTVYEQYF
. TRBJ1-1 TRBV30 . TGTGCCTGTAGAAGTAAGAACACTGAAGCTTTCTTT CACRSKNTEAFF
. TRBJ1-1 TRBV6-5 . TGTGCCAGCGGGCGGACAGTCGCGAATGAAGCTTTCTTT CASGRTVANEAFF
. TRBJ1-6 TRBV25-1 TRBD1 TGTGCCAGTACGGGACAGGTCTATAATTCACCCCTCCACTTT CASTGQVYNSPLHF
. TRBJ1-2 TRBV19 TRBD1 TGTGCCAGTAGTACGCGACAGGGATACTATGGCTACACCTTC CASSTRQGYYGYTF
. TRBJ1-2 TRBV7-8 . TGTGCCAGCAGCTTAGCGAACTCCTCTCCTAACTATGGCTACACCTTC CASSLANSSPNYGYTF
. TRBJ1-2 TRBV28 . TGTGCCAGCAGTTTAATTTCGAAGTCTTCTTATGGCTACACCTTC CASSLISKSSYGYTF
. TRBJ2-3 TRBV28 . TGTGCCAGCAATCAAAGAGGAGGGACAGATACGCAGTATTTT CASNQRGGTDTQYF
few TRBJ1-5 TRBV7-3 . TGTGCCAGCAGACGCCAGAGGGAATGGAATCAGCCCCAGCATTTT CASRRQREWNQPQHF
. TRBJ1-1 TRBV18 . TGTGCCAGCTCACCCGGTCGATCGAACACTGAAGCTTTCTTT CASSPGRSNTEAFF
. TRBJ2-5 TRBV2 . TGTGCCAGCAGTGAAGCGCCCGGGATCCGGGAGACCCAGTACTTC CASSEAPGIRETQYF
. TRBJ2-1 TRBV19 TRBD2 TGTGCCAGTAGTATAGATGGTTTTTCGGGGCTAGCGGCATACAATGAGCAGTTCTTC CASSIDGFSGLAAYNEQFF
. TRBJ2-3 TRBV5-1 . TGCGCCAGCAGCTCGGACTACTTTGGGACAGATACGCAGTATTTT CASSSDYFGTDTQYF
once TRBJ2-3 TRBV5-1 TRBD1 TGCGCCAGCGGTCCGGGACAGAGCACAGATACGCAGTATTTT CASGPGQSTDTQYF